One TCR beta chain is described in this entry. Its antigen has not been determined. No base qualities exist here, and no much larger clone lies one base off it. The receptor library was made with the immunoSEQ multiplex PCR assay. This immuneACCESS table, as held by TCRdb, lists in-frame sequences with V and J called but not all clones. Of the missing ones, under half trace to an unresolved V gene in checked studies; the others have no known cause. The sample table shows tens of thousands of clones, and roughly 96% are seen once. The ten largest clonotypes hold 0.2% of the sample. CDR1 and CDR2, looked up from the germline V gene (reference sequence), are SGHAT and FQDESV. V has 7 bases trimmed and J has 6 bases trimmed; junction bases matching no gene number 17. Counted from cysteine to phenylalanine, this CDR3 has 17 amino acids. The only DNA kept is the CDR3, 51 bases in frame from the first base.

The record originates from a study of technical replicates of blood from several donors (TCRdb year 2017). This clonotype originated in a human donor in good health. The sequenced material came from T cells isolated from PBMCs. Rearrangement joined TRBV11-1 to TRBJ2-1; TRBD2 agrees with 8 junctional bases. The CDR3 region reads CASTALMEAGVSNEQFF. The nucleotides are TGTGCCAGCACCGCCCTAATGGAAGCGGGAGTCTCCAATGAGCAGTTCTTC.